This T cell receptor beta chain originates from a study of a mutant IDH1 vaccine in newly diagnosed glioma. Study context: It was radiotherapy, temozolomide, or both that patients received previously, with most receiving both. Study outcomes and limitations: Vaccine-induced immune responses occurred in roughly 94% of patients.

This CDR3 contains 13 residues. Germline lookup yields CDR1 SGHTS and CDR2 YDEGEE. V gave up 1 base and J gave up 7 bases, with 11 bases separating them. Noted time point: week 35, safety follow-up. Vaccinated patients received 300 ug of mutant IDH1 20-mer peptide per dose, with topical imiquimod. Measured with immunoSEQ multiplex PCR; TCRdb has only the in-frame clones, and not every one. This sample carries more than 40,000 clones, around 90% of them seen once, and the ten largest clones take 5.7%. In this sample, this clone turned up once. Its target is unknown. The origin of this receptor is a woman between 40 and 50 years old with glioma. The sample consisted of PBMCs, taken from a glioma patient whose treatment included an IDH1 peptide vaccine. The chain couples TRBV5-8 to TRBJ1-2, with D possibly being TRBD1 (6 bases). The CDR3 is CASSLPGESGYTF. The CDR3 DNA follows: TGTGCCAGCAGCTTGCCAGGGGAAAGTGGCTACACCTTC.